The T cell receptor (beta chain) described here comes from a study of OX40 agonist ivuxolimab in advanced cancers. A note on this clone: The antigen is undetermined.

General study results and limits: Expanded peripheral T cells had an undetermined antigen specificity.

TCRdb's table, derived via immunoSEQ multiplex PCR, lists solely in-frame clones and lacks some. The table shows more than 75,000 clones, with around 80% occurring only once. The source is an adult with an advanced solid tumor such as melanoma, head and neck, liver or kidney cancer. The sample was CD4+ or CD8+ T cells sorted from blood, taken in a trial of the OX40 agonist ivuxolimab.

In nucleotides, the CDR3 is TGCGCCAGCAGCCACGGCGCGGCTAGCGGGTTGTACGAGCAGTACTTC. Amino acid sequence: CASSHGAASGLYEQYF. The rearrangement joins TRBV4-3 to TRBJ2-7, with 8 bases aligning to TRBD2. The CDR3 is 16 amino acids. The V gene's germline CDR1 is LGHNA and CDR2 YSLEER. V lost 3 bases, J lost 4 bases, and 11 bases stayed unmatched.